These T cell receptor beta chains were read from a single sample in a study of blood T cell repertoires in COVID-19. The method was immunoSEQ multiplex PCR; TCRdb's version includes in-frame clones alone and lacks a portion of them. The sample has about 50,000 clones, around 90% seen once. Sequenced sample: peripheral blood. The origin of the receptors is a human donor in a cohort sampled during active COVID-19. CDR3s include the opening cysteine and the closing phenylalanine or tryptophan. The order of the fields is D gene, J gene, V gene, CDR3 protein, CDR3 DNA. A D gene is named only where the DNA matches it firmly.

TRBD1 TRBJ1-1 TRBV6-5 CASSWDSGTGATEAFF TGTGCCAGCAGTTGGGACTCGGGGACAGGGGCGACTGAAGCTTTCTTT
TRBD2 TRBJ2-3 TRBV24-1 CATGSPSGGADTQYF TGTGCCACCGGTTCCCCCAGCGGGGGGGCAGATACGCAGTATTTT
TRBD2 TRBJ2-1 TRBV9 CASSVEALADYNEQFF TGTGCCAGCAGCGTAGAAGCACTAGCGGATTACAATGAGCAGTTCTTC
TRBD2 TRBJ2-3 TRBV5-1 CASSISGSPDTQYF TGCGCCAGCAGCATTAGCGGGAGCCCAGATACGCAGTATTTT
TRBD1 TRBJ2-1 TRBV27 CASGTGSSYNEQFF TGTGCCAGCGGGACAGGGAGCTCCTACAATGAGCAGTTCTTC
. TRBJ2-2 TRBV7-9 CASRLGTGELFF TGTGCCAGCCGCCTCGGTACGGGGGAGCTGTTTTTT
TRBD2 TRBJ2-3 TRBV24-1 CATSVHSGGTDTQYF TGTGCCACCAGTGTTCATAGCGGGGGCACAGATACGCAGTATTTT
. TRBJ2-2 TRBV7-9 CASRQGYTGELFF TGTGCCAGCAGACAGGGATACACCGGGGAGCTGTTTTTT
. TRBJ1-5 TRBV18 CASSPFSAGANQPQHF TGTGCCAGCTCACCATTCTCGGCAGGGGCCAATCAGCCCCAGCATTTT
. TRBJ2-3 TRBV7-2 CASSRSGDTQYF TGTGCCAGCAGCCGTAGCGGAGATACGCAGTATTTT
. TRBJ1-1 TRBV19 CASSITGKSTEAFF TGTGCCAGTAGTATAACAGGGAAAAGCACTGAAGCTTTCTTT